The 21 T cell receptor beta chains below all came from one sample that was sequenced in a study of regulatory T cells in long-lasting Graves disease. Documented time point: newly diagnosed GD, antithyroid drugs for less than 3 months. PBMCs were the source of the RNA used for TCR sequencing. Arm-PCR of CDR3 regions with iRepertoire HTBI primers generated TCR beta libraries. One entry per CDR3 protein results from TCRdb running MiXCR on the multiplex PCR reads. The sample yields 500,000 or so distinct CDR3 sequences, around 15% seen once. This sample was also put to use in a study of T cells in Graves' hyperthyroidism and ophthalmopathy.

The sequencing used peripheral blood mononuclear cells (PBMCs), collected at new diagnosis, from a patient treated with antithyroid drugs. The source of these receptors is a man aged 40-50 years with Graves disease.

This clonotype was detected ten times or more. This rearrangement joins TRBV18 to TRBJ2-1; 7 bases align to TRBD1. This CDR3 has 15 amino acids. V was clipped by 2 bases and J by 0 bases; unmatched bases: 1. Germline loops: CDR1 KGHSH, CDR2 LQKENI. Written as DNA, the CDR3 is TGTGCCAGCTCACCAACAGGGGACTCCTACAATGAGCAGTTCTTC. It specifies CASSPTGDSYNEQFF.

The chain carries TRBV14 and TRBJ2-1; TRBD1 matches 9 bases. V was pared by 3 bases and J by 9 bases, with 6 bases of the junction left unmatched. This CDR3 has 14 residues. CDR1 is SGHDN, CDR2 FVKESK, per germline. The CDR3 sequence is CASSQVTGGSEQFF. The CDR3 coding sequence is TGTGCCAGCAGCCAGGTTACAGGGGGCTCTGAGCAGTTCTTC.

This clonotype was observed a handful of times. This rearrangement joins TRBV3-1 to TRBJ1-1; perhaps TRBD1 as D (6 bases). Germline V gives CDR1 LGHDT, CDR2 YNNKEL (reference sequence). The CDR3 covers 14 residues. V was clipped by 4 bases and J by 5 bases, with 14 bases between them. CDR3 region: CASSLMTGGTEAFF. Here the CDR3 DNA reads TGTGCCAGCAGCCTTATGACAGGCGGGACTGAAGCTTTCTTT.

As for this clonotype: A much larger clonotype is one base distant, so this may be a read error. The chain has TRBV24-1 and TRBJ2-7, with 7 bases matching TRBD1. Germline assignment: CDR1 KGHDR and CDR2 SFDVKD. This CDR3 spans 14 amino acids. The CDR3 is CAASDSDRVDEQYF. CDR3 coding DNA: TGTGCCGCCAGTGATTCCGACAGGGTAGACGAGCAGTACTTC.

There are many counts of this clonotype. V is TRBV10-3 and J is TRBJ1-1; no clear D gene. Germline V gene sequence: CDR1 ENHRY, CDR2 SYGVKD. Trimming cost V 3 bases and J 4 bases, with 9 bases left between them. The CDR3 consists of 13 residues. The DNA of the CDR3 is TGTGCCATCAGTGAAAGGCTCGGCACTGAAGCTTTCTTT. Protein: CAISERLGTEAFF.

This clonotype was recorded at least ten times. The chain recombines TRBV5-1 with TRBJ1-1; 11 nucleotides agree with TRBD1. From germline, CDR1 is SGHRS and CDR2 YFSETQ. After removal of 3 bases from V and 4 bases from J, the junction contained 2 bases not matched to a gene. This CDR3 region has 14 residues. The CDR3 sequence is CASSSGTGGTEAFF. The CDR3 nucleotides read TGCGCCAGCAGCTCCGGGACAGGGGGCACTGAAGCTTTCTTT.

This clonotype was seen ten or more times. The gene calls are TRBV27 and TRBJ2-7, with 8 bases lining up with TRBD1. The CDR3 runs 15 residues. CDR1 MNHEY and CDR2 SMNVEV come from the germline V gene (reference sequence). V lost 2 bases and J lost 3; bases outside the gene matches: 6. This CDR3 is CASSLGQGNHYEQYF. The CDR3 DNA follows: TGTGCCAGCAGTTTAGGACAGGGAAACCACTACGAGCAGTACTTC.

This clonotype has at least ten counts. The V gene is TRBV5-5, the J gene TRBJ2-3; D call uncertain. This CDR3 comprises 15 residues. Trimming took off 0 bases at V and 4 bases at J, with 12 bases between the two ends. Germline V CDR1 and CDR2: SGHKS, YYEKEE (reference sequence). Here the CDR3 reads CASSLAALVADTQYF. For the CDR3, the DNA is TGTGCCAGCAGCTTGGCGGCGCTAGTAGCAGATACGCAGTATTTT.

The genes are TRBV19 and TRBJ2-1; 7 nucleotides agree with TRBD2. CDR1 is LNHDA and CDR2 is SQIVND in the germline V gene (reference sequence). The CDR3 is 16 amino acids. After removal of 3 bases from V and 7 bases from J, the junction contained 12 bases not matched to a gene. CDR3 amino acids: CASSIQSTSLVNEQFF. The CDR3, as DNA: TGTGCCAGTAGTATCCAGTCGACTAGCCTTGTAAATGAGCAGTTCTTC.

This clonotype has just a few counts. Sequence at one end of the junction differs from germline and may be a read error. The V gene is TRBV6-5, the J gene TRBJ2-3, with 9 nucleotides matching TRBD2. The V gene's germline CDR1 is MNHEY and CDR2 SVGAGI. This CDR3 contains 16 residues. The DNA for the CDR3 is TGTGCCAGCAGTTACGCCGCCGGGACTAGCAAAGATACGCAGTATTTT. Encoded protein: CASSYAAGTSKDTQYF.

This clonotype has only a few counts. CDR3 sequence reads: CASSYEAGNYGYTF. The CDR3 DNA sequence: TGTGCCAGCAGTTACGAGGCAGGGAACTATGGCTACACCTTC. The chain joins TRBV6-5 to TRBJ1-2; D perhaps matches TRBD1 (5 bases). CDR3 length: 14 amino acids. Trimming cost V 2 bases and J 2 bases, with 9 bases left between them. The germline V gene encodes CDR1 MNHEY and CDR2 SVGAGI.

This clonotype was counted only a few times. The V gene is TRBV20-1, the J gene TRBJ2-7, with 11 bases identical to TRBD1. Looked up from germline, CDR1 is DFQATT and CDR2 is SNEGSKA (reference sequence). V shed 5 bases and J 5 bases; nucleotides not matched to a gene: 8. The CDR3 is made up of 14 amino acids. CDR3 sequence: CSAAGTGGSNEQYF. CDR3 sequence (DNA): TGCAGTGCTGCCGGGACAGGGGGTTCCAACGAGCAGTACTTC.

V gene TRBV19 combines with J gene TRBJ2-5; D unresolved. The CDR3 is made up of 14 amino acids. V was clipped by 5 bases and J by 2 bases, with 12 bases between them. Looked up from germline, CDR1 is LNHDA and CDR2 is SQIVND (reference sequence). The CDR3 loop is CASSVRGVQETQYF. The CDR3 DNA reads TGTGCCAGTAGTGTTCGAGGAGTACAAGAGACCCAGTACTTC. The full variable domain, rest sourced from reference TRBV19 and TRBJ2-5, is DGGITQSPKYLFRKEGQNVTLSCEQNLNHDAMYWYRQDPGQGLRLIYYSQIVNDFQKGDIAEGYSVSREKKESFPLTVTSAQKNPTAFYLCASSVRGVQETQYFGPGTRLLVL.

This clonotype was counted at least ten times. This CDR3 reads CASSQDMTPDTQYF. The CDR3 DNA sequence: TGTGCCAGCAGCCAAGATATGACTCCAGATACGCAGTATTTT. The chain carries TRBV3-1 and TRBJ2-3; D is unclear. Germline CDR1 reads LGHDT; CDR2 reads YNNKEL (reference sequence). The CDR3 has 14 residues. V was pared by 0 bases and J by 4 bases, with 8 bases between.

This clonotype has a handful of counts. A read error is possible here, since a much larger clone lies one base away. The limits of the CDR3 on the DNA are not certain, so only TCRdb's listed CDR3 is given. The genes are TRBV28 and TRBJ2-1; the table's D call TRBD1 went unverified against the DNA. The CDR3 length is 16 residues, termini included. Germline loops: CDR1 MDHEN, CDR2 SYDVKM. The CDR3 sequence is CASSFVGAGAGNEQLF.

This clonotype turned up a few times. V gene TRBV29-1 combines with J gene TRBJ2-7; 7 nucleotides align to TRBD1. Germline V gene lookup returns CDR1 SQVTM and CDR2 ANQGSEA. This CDR3 spans 12 amino acids. The J segment lost 2 bases and the V segment lost 7 bases, leaving 5 bases of the junction unmatched. CDR3 loop: CSAKRGPYEQYF. The DNA for the CDR3 is TGCAGCGCCAAAAGGGGGCCCTACGAGCAGTACTTC.

This chain uses TRBV7-2 with TRBJ2-3, with D unresolved. CDR1 is SGHTA and CDR2 is FQGNSA in the germline V gene. The germline V and J ends were trimmed by 6 bases and 5 bases, with 12 bases remaining between them. The CDR3 loop spans 13 amino acids. CDR3 sequence (DNA): TGTGCCAGCAGACCAGCCCGGAAAGATACGCAGTATTTT. Amino acid sequence: CASRPARKDTQYF.

This clonotype was detected many times. The CDR3 nucleotides read TGTGCCAGCTCCTCCTGGGCAGGGGATACCCAGGAGACCCAGTACTTC. Translating it yields CASSSWAGDTQETQYF. The V call is TRBV28, the J call TRBJ2-5; weak D call: TRBD1 (6 bases). V was pared by 8 bases and J by 5 bases, with 24 bases between. The length of the CDR3 is 16 residues. Germline V gene data show CDR1 as MDHEN and CDR2 as SYDVKM. Variable domain in full (rest from reference TRBV28 and TRBJ2-5): DVKVTQSSRYLVKRTGEKVFLECVQDMDHENMFWYRQDPGLGLRLIYFSYDVKMKEKGDIPEGYSVSREKKERFSLILESASTNQTSMYLCASSSWAGDTQETQYFGPGTRLLVL.

V usage is TRBV18 and J usage is TRBJ1-1; D not resolved. Per germline, CDR1 KGHSH and CDR2 LQKENI. V was cut by 2 bases and J by 5 bases, with 12 bases left in between. The CDR3 is 14 residues long. The CDR3 DNA is TGTGCCAGCTCACCAAGGAATGAACAGACTGAAGCTTTCTTT. Translating gives CASSPRNEQTEAFF.

This clonotype was seen many times. V and J are TRBV12-3 or TRBV12-4 and TRBJ1-2; D uncertain. With 3 bases removed from V and 8 bases from J, the gap between germline ends came to 19 bases. The CDR3 has 15 residues. As DNA, the CDR3 is TGTGCCAGCAGTTTGACCCCCTTAGCCTCCAGGGGCTACACCTTC. Translation: CASSLTPLASRGYTF.

The CDR3 is CASSVAEVSGNTIYF. CDR3 bases: TGTGCCAGCAGCGTTGCCGAAGTCTCTGGAAACACCATATATTTT. The gene calls are TRBV9 and TRBJ1-3; D remains ambiguous. V lost 2 bases, J lost 0 bases, and 9 bases lay in between. Germline V CDR1 and CDR2: SGDLS, YYNGEE. The length of the CDR3 is 15 residues.